The clone carrying this T cell receptor beta chain was picked up one time. This sample is part of a study of blood T cell repertoires in COVID-19. Study-level background: Acute and convalescent COVID-19 samples came from the United States, Italy and Spain. T cells, B-cell-depleted T cells, or PBMCs provided the cDNA or gDNA that served as material.

From germline, CDR1 is LNHNV and CDR2 YYDKDF (reference sequence). Trimming stripped 0 bases from V and 3 bases from J, with 8 bases between. This CDR3 region has 14 residues. Under the authors' procedure: Researchers report that nucleated cell counts were estimated from reference gene primer amplification. Method: immunoSEQ multiplex PCR; TCRdb's copy keeps in-frame clones and lacks some. Clonal size and the V and J genes are those of that table, whereas D and trimming came from the DNA. Found here are 35,000 to 45,000 clones, roughly 73% of them singletons; the top ten hold 25% to 30%. Sequenced material: peripheral blood. The clonotype comes from a woman in her seventies with acute or convalescent COVID-19. The chain has TRBV15 and TRBJ1-2, with no clear D. This chain's CDR3 is CATSRDRGDYGYTF. The CDR3 DNA reads as TGTGCCACCAGCAGAGATAGAGGAGACTATGGCTACACCTTC. Full variable domain (remainder filled in from reference TRBV15 and TRBJ1-2): DAMVIQNPRYQVTQFGKPVTLSCSQTLNHNVMYWYQQKSSQAPKLLFHYYDKDFNNEADTPDNFQSRRPNTSFCFLDIRSPGLGDTAMYLCATSRDRGDYGYTFGSGTRLTVV.